This T cell receptor beta chain was captured by sequencing in a study of blood T cell repertoires in COVID-19. Study overall: COVID-19 samples collected from the United States, Italy and Spain covered acute and convalescent phases. PBMCs, B-cell-depleted T cells, or T cells were the source of the cDNA or gDNA that made up the material.

Methods used by the authors: Amplification of reference gene primers was used by the study to estimate nucleated cell counts. Profiling relied on immunoSEQ multiplex PCR, and the TCRdb table lists in-frame clones only, not all of them. Clonal size and the V and J genes are those of that table, whereas D and trimming came from the DNA. The sample holds roughly 75,000 clones; around nine tenths are singletons and the top ten take about 7%. The CDR3 loop spans 17 amino acids. CDR1 is SNHLY and CDR2 is FYNNEI in the germline V gene. V gave up 0 bases and J gave up 7 bases, with 18 bases separating them. This clone is a singleton in its sample.

The chain carries TRBV2 and TRBJ2-2, with D possibly TRBD2 on 6 matching bases. This receptor was identified in a human donor in a cohort sampled during active COVID-19. Sequenced: peripheral blood. The CDR3 DNA reads TGTGCCAGCAGTGAAGCGCTGGGGGGATCTAGGGGCGGGGAGCTGTTTTTT. It codes for CASSEALGGSRGGELFF.